This T cell receptor (beta chain) was observed in a study of quantifying T cell responses using KT2 cells (dated by TCRdb to about 2017). For the wider study: RNA was DNase-treated and reverse transcribed with TCR alpha and beta constant-region primers, mostly using SuperScript III. PCR2 was run as a SYBR Green qPCR and stopped at a predetermined fluorescence threshold to avoid over-amplification. The efficiency of the T4 ligation step under optimum conditions was estimated to be above 8%.

Library generation was performed with UMI-ligation and nested PCR. A single-stranded oligonucleotide carrying the Illumina SP2 sequence and a UMI was ligated to the cDNA 3' end using T4 RNA ligase 1. PCR1 ran approximately 4 cycles (98°C 15 s, 69°C 30 s, 72°C 40 s); the beta primer was an equimolar mix of RC1.1 and RC1.2 covering TRBC1 and TRBC2. From PCR2 onward, TCR alpha and beta chains were processed separately, and sample indices and Illumina adaptors were added. The UMI comprised 12 random nucleotides, as two hexamers separated by a spacer, placed after an 8-base spacer. Sequencing was done on an Illumina MiSeq using v2 2x251 paired-end chemistry, usually with approximately 11 samples per run. To increase diversity, roughly 5-8% PhiX DNA was added to each sequencing library. Per the authors' processing: Raw reads were converted to FASTQ with bcl2fastq and demultiplexed by dual indices using Demultiplexor. V and J genes were assigned by Decombinator through tag matching that permitted a single base-pair mismatch. Using UMIs, Collapsinator corrected both sequencing errors and the frequency errors that come from PCR heterogeneity. Decombinator identifiers were converted to nucleotide sequence by CDR3Translator, the sequences were translated to amino acids, and CDR3 was extracted using C- and N-terminal motifs. A cluster of KT2 sequences sharing one unique molecular identifier was counted as one distinct KT2 TCR. TCRdb reran the public reads through fastp at Q25 and MiXCR, keeping productive beta chains. Under each unique CDR3 protein, matching rows form one entry showing the most common genes and DNA. The V and J calls were not made by the authors but by TCRdb's processing. Across this sample there are some 43,000 distinct CDR3 sequences, with about 18% seen only once. Clones ranked in the top ten supply 40% to 55% of the sample.

Based on the germline V gene (reference sequence), the CDR1 and CDR2 sequences are MNHEY and SMNVEV. At the junction V is shortened by 1 base and J by 9 bases, with 4 bases in between. The CDR3 holds 11 amino acids from the cysteine to the phenylalanine. The kept DNA is CDR3 alone, 33 bases in frame from the first base. At least ten counts were recorded for this clonotype. It has no known antigen specificity. No per-base quality is available; no much larger clone lies one base away. What the work shows at the level of the full study, not this receptor alone: KT2 sequences were detected down to the lowest spike-in tested, which was about one KT2 cell per 100,000 PBMC. No side-by-side comparison of the pipeline with other TCR sequencing techniques was included in the study. Detection of KT2 sequences showed saturation at very high KT2 spike-in numbers. Counts of KT2 alpha and beta sequences scaled linearly with input KT2 cell number over several orders of magnitude.

To test the sensitivity and accuracy of the pipeline, known numbers of KT2, a T cell clone whose TCR had already been sequenced, were spiked into unfractionated PBMC. A range of KT2-to-PBMC ratios was produced by mixing KT2 cells with a fixed number of PBMC. This chain joins TRBV27 to TRBJ2-1, with no reliable assignment of the D segment. The receptor was isolated from a human donor. Sequenced sample: PBMCs spiked with cells of the T cell clone KT2. The CDR3 sequence is CASSLWGEQFF. The sequence in DNA is TGTGCCAGCAGTTTATGGGGTGAGCAGTTCTTC.